Listed below are T cell receptor beta chains from one sample, sequenced in a study of T cells in Graves' hyperthyroidism and ophthalmopathy. TCRdb analysed the multiplex PCR reads with MiXCR anew, one entry per CDR3 protein. This table has 600,000 or so distinct CDR3 sequences, roughly 50% appearing once. The sequencing input was peripheral blood or thyroid tissue (not recorded which). These receptors all stem from a woman aged 18-29 years with Graves' hyperthyroidism. Both conserved end residues are part of each CDR3. The order of the fields is CDR3 length, J gene, D gene, clone size, V gene, CDR3 DNA, CDR3 protein. A D gene is named only where the DNA matches it firmly. Not every row has a clone size; where given, it reads once, few, many or a size class.

15 | TRBJ2-7 | . | . | TRBV6-5 | TGTGCCAGCACGGGGCGATCGAAACGGACCTACGAGCAGTACTTC | CASTGRSKRTYEQYF
15 | TRBJ1-1 | . | few | TRBV20-1 | TGCAGTGCTACCAACCCCCTCGGCGAGAACACTGAAGCTTTCTTT | CSATNPLGENTEAFF
13 | TRBJ1-5 | . | . | TRBV6-1 | TGTGCCAGCAGTACGAGGTCCAATCAGCCCCAGCATTTT | CASSTRSNQPQHF
13 | TRBJ1-1 | . | many | TRBV7-9 | TGTGCCAGCAGCCACAGGGACGACACTGAAGCTTTCTTT | CASSHRDDTEAFF
13 | TRBJ1-5 | . | once | TRBV29-1 | TGCAGCGCTGGAGCAAGAGGAAATCAGCCCCAGCATTTT | CSAGARGNQPQHF
13 | TRBJ1-2 | . | many | TRBV24-1 | TGTGCCACCAGTGACTACAGACGTGGTGGCTACACCTTC | CATSDYRRGGYTF
17 | TRBJ2-2 | . | . | TRBV10-3 | TGTGCCATCAGTGCTAGAGATCGGGACCGCTACACCGGGGAGCTGTTTTTT | CAISARDRDRYTGELFF
16 | TRBJ1-2 | TRBD1 | . | TRBV25-1 | TGTGCCAGCGTTGAGTCCGACAGGGGGCGCTTGTATGGCTACACCTTC | CASVESDRGRLYGYTF
17 | TRBJ2-5 | TRBD2 | . | TRBV7-2 | TGTGCCAGCAGCTTAGTAGCGGGAGGAGTTGGGGGGAAGACCCAGTACTTC | CASSLVAGGVGGKTQYF
13 | TRBJ2-7 | TRBD2 | . | TRBV20-1 | TGCAGTGCTACCAGCGGGAGAGTCTACGAGCAGTACTTC | CSATSGRVYEQYF
15 | TRBJ1-1 | TRBD1 | . | TRBV7-2 | TGCGCCAGCAGCGTGGACAGGGGATTAGGCACTGAAGCTTTCTTT | CASSVDRGLGTEAFF
15 | TRBJ2-2 | TRBD1 | . | TRBV11-2 | TGTGCCAGCAGCTTGGGGGACAGGGAATCCGGGGAGCTGTTTTTT | CASSLGDRESGELFF
14 | TRBJ1-1 | TRBD1 | many | TRBV29-1 | TGCAGCGAGAGGGCAGGGGGCCTGAACACTGAAGCTTTCTTT | CSERAGGLNTEAFF
16 | TRBJ1-2 | . | many | TRBV25-1 | TGTGCCAGCAGTGAATCAGGGACAACTGCTAACTATGGCTACACCTTC | CASSESGTTANYGYTF
13 | TRBJ2-7 | . | many | TRBV10-3 | TGTGCCATCCGTGCCTTCAGCTCCTACGAGCAGTACTTC | CAIRAFSSYEQYF
14 | TRBJ2-2 | . | . | TRBV19 | TGTGCCAGTAGGAAGGGACAGAACACCGGGGAGCTGTTTTTT | CASRKGQNTGELFF
9 | TRBJ1-6 | . | few | TRBV2 | TGTGCCAGCCTCTCACCCCTCCACTTT | CASLSPLHF
17 | TRBJ2-2 | . | once | TRBV6-2/TRBV6-3 | TGTGCCAGCAGTTACCCCATCCGGGCAGGACGCACCGGGGAGCTGTTTTTT | CASSYPIRAGRTGELFF
16 | TRBJ1-3 | TRBD1 | . | TRBV25-1 | TGTGCCAGCAGCGGAACGGGACAGGGGTCTGGAAACACCATATATTTT | CASSGTGQGSGNTIYF
18 | TRBJ2-7 | TRBD1 | . | TRBV9 | TGTGCCAGCAGCCAAGATTGGGCTGGAGACAGGGGGCCCTACGAGCAGTACTTC | CASSQDWAGDRGPYEQYF
11 | TRBJ2-7 | TRBD1 | . | TRBV29-1 | TGCAGCGTTTTGAGGGGGCACGAGCAGTACTTC | CSVLRGHEQYF
16 | TRBJ1-5 | . | . | TRBV4-1 | TGCGCCAGCAGCCAAGCCCCCCCCACAGCTCATCAGCCCCAGCATTTT | CASSQAPPTAHQPQHF
13 | TRBJ2-7 | TRBD1 | many | TRBV29-1 | TGCAGCGTGGGACAGGGACTCTTCTCCGAGCAGTACTTC | CSVGQGLFSEQYF
15 | TRBJ1-5 | . | . | TRBV19 | TGTGCCACCGGACACGTTATTTATAGCAATCAGCCCCAGCATTTT | CATGHVIYSNQPQHF
18 | TRBJ1-1 | TRBD1 | . | TRBV2 | TGTGCCAGCAGTGAGTCAAAGGGCCAGGGGGCGATGAACACTAAAGCTTTCTTT | CASSESKGQGAMNTKAFF
14 | TRBJ1-1 | . | many | TRBV29-1 | TGCAGCGTTGAAGATCTTGGGGAGGGGACTGAAGCTTTCTTT | CSVEDLGEGTEAFF
15 | TRBJ1-6 | . | many | TRBV2 | TGTGCCAGCAGTGCCGGGGTGATGGCTAATTCACCCCTCCACTTT | CASSAGVMANSPLHF
15 | TRBJ2-7 | . | . | TRBV6-1 | TGTGCCAGCAGTGAAGCGATCGGCCCAACCTACGAGCAGTACTTC | CASSEAIGPTYEQYF
15 | TRBJ2-7 | TRBD2 | . | TRBV15 | TGTGCCACCAGCAGAGAAGCGGGAGGGGACAATGAGCAGTACTTC | CATSREAGGDNEQYF
17 | TRBJ1-1 | TRBD1 | . | TRBV24-1 | TGTGCTAGAGATAGGCGAGGACAGGGCTTGACTAGCACTGAAGCTTTCTTT | CARDRRGQGLTSTEAFF
14 | TRBJ1-1 | . | many | TRBV15 | TGTGCCACCAGCAGAGACATCGTGAACACTGAAGCTTTCTTT | CATSRDIVNTEAFF
14 | TRBJ2-7 | TRBD1 | many | TRBV20-1 | TGCAGTGCCCACAGAGGGACAGGGTCCTACGAGCAGTACTTC | CSAHRGTGSYEQYF
15 | TRBJ2-7 | . | . | TRBV7-9 | TGTGCCAGCAGCCCCGGGGGCAGGGGGGGATACGAGCAGTACTTC | CASSPGGRGGYEQYF
13 | TRBJ2-5 | . | . | TRBV12-3/TRBV12-4 | TGTGCCAGCAAACAACAGGAAGGAGAGACCCAGTACTTC | CASKQQEGETQYF
17 | TRBJ2-5 | . | . | TRBV19 | TGTGCCAGTAGTCCAGACAGGGGGCGGGGGACTAGCGTGGCCCAGTACTTC | CASSPDRGRGTSVAQYF
15 | TRBJ1-2 | TRBD1 | many | TRBV2 | TGTGCCAGCAGTGAATACCGAACAGGGGAATATGGCTACACCTTC | CASSEYRTGEYGYTF
17 | TRBJ2-5 | TRBD1 | . | TRBV24-1 | TGTGCCACCAGTGATCGGGGACAGGGCGGCACCGGGGAGACCCAGTACTTC | CATSDRGQGGTGETQYF
15 | TRBJ1-4 | TRBD1 | . | TRBV7-2 | TGTGCCAGCAGCCGACCGACAGGGACTAATGAAAAACTGTTTTTT | CASSRPTGTNEKLFF
13 | TRBJ1-4 | . | . | TRBV29-1 | TGCAGCGTTGAAGGGATGGGGGGTGAAAAACTGTTTTTT | CSVEGMGGEKLFF
14 | TRBJ2-2 | . | . | TRBV9 | TGTGCCAGCAGCCCCTATGCGACTACCGGGGAGCTGTTTTTT | CASSPYATTGELFF
16 | TRBJ1-1 | . | . | TRBV6-6 | TGTGCCAGCAGTTTATCAGGGGCAGGGTGGTTCGCTGAAGCTTTCTTT | CASSLSGAGWFAEAFF
13 | TRBJ2-7 | TRBD2 | . | TRBV20-1 | TGCAGTGCTAGTAGCGGGAGGGCGGTCGAGCAGTACTTC | CSASSGRAVEQYF
16 | TRBJ1-1 | TRBD1 | few | TRBV7-9 | TGTGCCAGCAGCTTCGGGACAGGGGCATGGAACACTGAAGCTTTCTTT | CASSFGTGAWNTEAFF
17 | TRBJ1-5 | . | few | TRBV4-1 | TGCGCCAGCAGCCAAGATTTCAGCGGGGGAAGCAATCAGCCCCAGCATTTT | CASSQDFSGGSNQPQHF
14 | TRBJ2-2 | . | . | TRBV2 | TGTGCCAGCAGTGACAGGGAGAACACCGGGGAGCTGTTTTTT | CASSDRENTGELFF
13 | TRBJ1-2 | . | many | TRBV7-9 | TGTGCCAGCAGCTTAGCGGGAGGAGACGGCTACACCTTC | CASSLAGGDGYTF
15 | TRBJ2-2 | . | . | TRBV9 | TGTGCCAGCAGCGTAGGGGGTAGGACGGTTCGGGAGCTGTTTTTT | CASSVGGRTVRELFF
13 | TRBJ1-2 | . | . | TRBV3-1 | TGTGCCAGCAGCCAAGAATTGGTTTATGGCTACACCTTC | CASSQELVYGYTF
14 | TRBJ2-7 | . | few | TRBV10-3 | TGTGCCAGCAGTTACTCAGATAGGTTATACGAGCAGTACTTC | CASSYSDRLYEQYF
12 | TRBJ1-1 | . | many | TRBV2 | TGTGCCAGCAGGTCGGACAGTACGGTGGCTTTCTTT | CASRSDSTVAFF
14 | TRBJ1-2 | TRBD1 | few | TRBV24-1 | TGTGCCACCAGTGAGCGACAGGGGGCGAAAGGCTACACCTTC | CATSERQGAKGYTF
14 | TRBJ1-6 | . | many | TRBV12-3/TRBV12-4 | TGTGCCAGCAGTTTACGGCAGGGGAATTCACCCCTCCACTTT | CASSLRQGNSPLHF
17 | TRBJ2-2 | TRBD1 | . | TRBV29-1 | TGCAGCGCTGCGGGGCGGGACAGGGCCGACAACACCGGGGAGCTGTTTTTT | CSAAGRDRADNTGELFF
13 | TRBJ2-2 | TRBD2 | . | TRBV29-1 | TGCAGCGTGGGACTAGCGGGAACCGGGGAGCTGTTTTTT | CSVGLAGTGELFF
14 | TRBJ2-2 | . | . | TRBV25-1 | TGTGCCAGTGCCCCCCAGGGAGACACCGGGGAGCTGTTTTTT | CASAPQGDTGELFF
12 | TRBJ2-5 | . | once | TRBV6-1 | TGTGCCAGCAGGGATGGGGATCAGCCCCAGTACTTC | CASRDGDQPQYF
15 | TRBJ2-5 | . | . | TRBV2 | TGTGCCAGCAGTGAAATGGACCGCACTGGGGAGACCCAGTACTTC | CASSEMDRTGETQYF